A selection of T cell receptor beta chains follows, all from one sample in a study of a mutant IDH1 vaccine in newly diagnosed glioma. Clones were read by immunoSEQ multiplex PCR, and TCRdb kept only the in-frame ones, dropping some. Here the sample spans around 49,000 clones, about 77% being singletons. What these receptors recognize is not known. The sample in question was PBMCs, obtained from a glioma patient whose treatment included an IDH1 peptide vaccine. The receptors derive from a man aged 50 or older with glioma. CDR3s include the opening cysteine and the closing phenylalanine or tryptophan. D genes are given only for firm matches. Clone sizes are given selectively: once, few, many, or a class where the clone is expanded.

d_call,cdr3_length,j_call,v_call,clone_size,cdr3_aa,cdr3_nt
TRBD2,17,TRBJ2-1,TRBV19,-,CASTWLAGAVPYNEQFF,TGTGCCAGTACGTGGCTAGCGGGAGCTGTACCGTACAATGAGCAGTTCTTC
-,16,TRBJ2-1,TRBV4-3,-,CASSRDAGISYNEQFF,TGCGCCAGCAGCCGCGACGCGGGGATCTCCTACAATGAGCAGTTCTTC
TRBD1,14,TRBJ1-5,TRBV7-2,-,CASSFGTAKQPQHF,TGTGCCAGCAGCTTCGGGACAGCTAAACAGCCCCAGCATTTT
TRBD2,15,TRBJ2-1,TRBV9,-,CASSFSGGPYNEQFF,TGTGCCAGCAGCTTTAGCGGGGGGCCCTACAATGAGCAGTTCTTC
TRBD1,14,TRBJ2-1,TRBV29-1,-,CSVAGTGGYNEQFF,TGCAGCGTAGCCGGGACAGGGGGGTACAATGAGCAGTTCTTC
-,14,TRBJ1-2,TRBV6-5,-,CASSRSGVGYGYTF,TGTGCCAGCAGTCGGAGTGGGGTTGGCTATGGCTACACCTTC
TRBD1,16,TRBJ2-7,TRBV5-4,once,CASSLGQGRTSYEQYF,TGTGCCAGCAGCTTGGGACAGGGGCGAACCTCCTACGAGCAGTACTTC
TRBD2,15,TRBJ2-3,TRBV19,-,CASTTSGRRTDTQYF,TGTGCCAGCACGACTAGCGGTCGGCGAACAGATACGCAGTATTTT
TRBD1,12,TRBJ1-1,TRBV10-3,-,CAISGTGGEAFF,TGTGCCATCAGTGGGACAGGGGGTGAAGCTTTCTTT
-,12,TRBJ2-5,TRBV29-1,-,CSVRRDQETQYF,TGCAGCGTTAGGAGAGATCAAGAGACCCAGTACTTC
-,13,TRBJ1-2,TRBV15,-,CATSREIGYGYTF,TGTGCCACCAGCAGAGAGATCGGCTATGGCTACACCTTC
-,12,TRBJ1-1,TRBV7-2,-,CASSSPGTEAFF,TGTGCCAGCAGCTCCCCCGGTACTGAAGCTTTCTTT
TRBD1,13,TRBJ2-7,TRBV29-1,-,CSVSDRYSYEQYF,TGCAGCGTCTCGGACAGGTATTCCTACGAGCAGTACTTC
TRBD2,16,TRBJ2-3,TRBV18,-,CASSPAGGSSTDTQYF,TGTGCCAGCTCACCAGCCGGGGGGTCTAGCACAGATACGCAGTATTTT
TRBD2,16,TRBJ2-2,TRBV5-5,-,CASSFGLAGLTGELFF,TGTGCCAGCAGCTTTGGACTAGCGGGTCTCACCGGGGAGCTGTTTTTT
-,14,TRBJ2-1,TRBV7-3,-,CASSLTVGNNEQFF,TGTGCCAGCAGCTTAACGGTAGGAAACAATGAGCAGTTCTTC
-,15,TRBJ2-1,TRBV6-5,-,CASSRTSRSYNEQFF,TGTGCCAGCAGTAGGACTTCCCGCTCCTACAATGAGCAGTTCTTC
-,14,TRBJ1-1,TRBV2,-,CASSEKGGMTEAFF,TGTGCCAGCAGTGAAAAGGGGGGAATGACTGAAGCTTTCTTT
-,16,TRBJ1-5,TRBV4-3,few,CASSQDRAYSNQPQHF,TGCGCCAGCAGCCAAGATCGGGCCTATAGCAATCAGCCCCAGCATTTT